There are a few counts of the clone carrying this TCR beta chain. These data are taken from a study of T cells in Graves' hyperthyroidism and ophthalmopathy. V was cut by 6 bases and J by 5 bases, with 13 bases left in between. CDR1 LNHDA and CDR2 SQIVND come from the germline V gene (reference sequence). The CDR3 length is 13 residues. What was amplified from RNA transcripts were TCR beta CDR3 regions. The study used the HTBI primer set for a first-round RT-PCR of the TCR CDR3. MiXCR, run by TCRdb on the multiplex PCR reads, gives a single entry per CDR3 protein. The data show approximately 630,000 distinct CDR3 sequences, with 15% to 20% seen just once and less than 4.5% held by the top ten.

This chain uses TRBV19 with TRBJ1-1; weak D call: TRBD1 (6 bases). The source material was blood. This TCR was sampled from a woman aged 25 to 45 with Graves' hyperthyroidism. CDR3 DNA sequence: TGTGCCAGTAGCGTCAGGGGAAGGACTGAAGCTTTCTTT. Protein sequence: CASSVRGRTEAFF.